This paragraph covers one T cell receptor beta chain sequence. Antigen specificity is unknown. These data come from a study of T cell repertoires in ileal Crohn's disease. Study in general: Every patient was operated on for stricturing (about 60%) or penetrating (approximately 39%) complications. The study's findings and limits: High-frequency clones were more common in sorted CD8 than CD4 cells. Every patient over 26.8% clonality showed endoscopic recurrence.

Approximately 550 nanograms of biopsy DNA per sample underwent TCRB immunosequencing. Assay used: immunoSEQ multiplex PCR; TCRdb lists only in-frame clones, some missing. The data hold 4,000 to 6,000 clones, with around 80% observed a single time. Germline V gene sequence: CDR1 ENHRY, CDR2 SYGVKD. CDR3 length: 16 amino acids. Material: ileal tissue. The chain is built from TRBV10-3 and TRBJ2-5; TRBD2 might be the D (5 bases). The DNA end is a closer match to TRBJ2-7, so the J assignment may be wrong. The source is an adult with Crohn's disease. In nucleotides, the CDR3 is TGTGCCATCAGTGCCACTACTAGTCTCAGCTCCTACGAGCAGTACTTC. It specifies CAISATTSLSSYEQYF.